The sequence of this T cell receptor (beta chain) was determined in a study of blood T cell repertoires in COVID-19. Across the study: Some COVID-19 samples were acute and others convalescent; all came from the United States, Italy and Spain. The analysed material was cDNA or gDNA that came from T cells, B-cell-depleted T cells, or PBMCs.

Assay: immunoSEQ multiplex PCR; the TCRdb copy retains only in-frame clones and omits some. This sample has about 200,000 clones, with about 80% found just once. Per germline, CDR1 MGHRA and CDR2 YSYEKL. V lost 5 bases and J lost 2, with 2 bases in between. CDR3 size: 11 residues. This TCR derives from a man between 60 and 75 years old with acute or convalescent COVID-19. The rearrangement uses TRBV4-1 and TRBJ2-3, with no clear D. Specimen: peripheral blood. The CDR3 region is CASSYTDTQYF. The DNA for the CDR3 is TGCGCCAGCAGCTACACAGATACGCAGTATTTT.